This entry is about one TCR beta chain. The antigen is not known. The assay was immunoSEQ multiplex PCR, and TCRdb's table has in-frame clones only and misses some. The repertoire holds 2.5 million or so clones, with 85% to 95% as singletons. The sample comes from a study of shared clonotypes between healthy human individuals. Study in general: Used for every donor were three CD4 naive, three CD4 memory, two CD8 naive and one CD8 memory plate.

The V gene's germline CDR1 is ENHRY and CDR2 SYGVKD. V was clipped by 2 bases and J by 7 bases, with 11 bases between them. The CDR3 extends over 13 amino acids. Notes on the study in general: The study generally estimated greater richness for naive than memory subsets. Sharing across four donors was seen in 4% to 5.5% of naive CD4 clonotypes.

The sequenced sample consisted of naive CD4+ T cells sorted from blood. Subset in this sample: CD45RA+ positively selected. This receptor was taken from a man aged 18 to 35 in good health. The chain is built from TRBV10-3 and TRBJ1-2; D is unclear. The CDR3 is CAISEGESFGYTF. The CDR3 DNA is TGTGCCATCAGTGAGGGGGAGAGCTTTGGCTACACCTTC.